These T cell receptor beta chains were read from a single sample in a study of blood T cell repertoires in COVID-19. Clones were sequenced by immunoSEQ multiplex PCR, and TCRdb holds only the in-frame ones, with some missing. This table has 200,000 to 300,000 clones, approximately 80% appearing once. The sequenced sample consisted of peripheral blood. Receptors originate from a woman aged 18-29 years with acute or convalescent COVID-19. The CDR3 runs from the conserved cysteine through the conserved F or W. The D gene is left open where the match is weak. Only part of the rows carry a size: once, few, many, or a class if the clone is expanded.

d_call,v_call,j_call,clone_size,cdr3_aa,cdr3_nt
TRBD1,TRBV30,TRBJ1-3,.,CAWSVLGTGGAGNTIYF,TGTGCCTGGAGTGTACTGGGGACAGGGGGAGCTGGAAACACCATATATTTT
.,TRBV5-4,TRBJ2-2,.,CASRPPTGGELFF,TGTGCCAGCAGACCCCCAACCGGCGGGGAGCTGTTTTTT
TRBD1,TRBV6-2/TRBV6-3,TRBJ1-1,.,CASSSMFGDRGRYPEAFF,TGTGCCAGCAGTTCTATGTTTGGGGACAGGGGACGGTATCCTGAAGCTTTCTTT
.,TRBV6-5,TRBJ2-1,.,CASSYSMGALYNEQFF,TGTGCCAGCAGTTACTCGATGGGGGCTTTGTACAATGAGCAGTTCTTC
TRBD1,TRBV13,TRBJ2-5,.,CASSSPGTGQETQYF,TGTGCCAGCAGCTCCCCGGGGACAGGCCAAGAGACCCAGTACTTC
.,TRBV11-2,TRBJ2-7,.,CASRGTWRVGSYEQYF,TGTGCCAGCAGGGGGACTTGGCGGGTAGGGTCCTACGAGCAGTACTTC
TRBD2,TRBV7-9,TRBJ2-3,.,CASSERLAGYTDTQYF,TGTGCCAGCAGCGAACGACTAGCGGGATACACAGATACGCAGTATTTT
.,TRBV19,TRBJ2-3,.,CATTEGLAGDTQYF,TGTGCCACCACGGAGGGCCTGGCGGGAGATACGCAGTATTTT
.,TRBV27,TRBJ1-1,.,CASSVGGNTEAFF,TGTGCCAGCAGTGTGGGAGGAAACACTGAAGCTTTCTTT
TRBD2,TRBV14,TRBJ2-5,.,CASSQDRAGGPKTQYF,TGTGCCAGCAGCCAAGATCGAGCGGGAGGGCCGAAGACCCAGTACTTC
.,TRBV30,TRBJ1-2,.,CAWSVDGQLYGYTF,TGTGCCTGGAGTGTCGATGGGCAGCTCTATGGCTACACCTTC
TRBD1,TRBV27,TRBJ1-1,.,CASRQDRKNTEAFF,TGTGCCAGCAGGCAGGACAGGAAGAACACTGAAGCTTTCTTT
.,TRBV5-1,TRBJ1-1,.,CASSPVEKMNTEAFF,TGCGCCAGCAGCCCGGTAGAAAAAATGAACACTGAAGCTTTCTTT
TRBD2,TRBV5-5,TRBJ2-1,.,CASSPFEGLAWNEQFF,TGTGCCAGCAGCCCCTTTGAGGGACTAGCTTGGAATGAGCAGTTCTTC
TRBD1,TRBV19,TRBJ2-5,.,CASSRAGGYLETQYF,TGTGCCAGTAGTAGGGCAGGGGGATATTTGGAGACCCAGTACTTC
.,TRBV5-6,TRBJ2-5,.,CASSLGANGETQYF,TGTGCCAGCAGCTTAGGGGCGAATGGGGAGACCCAGTACTTC
.,TRBV7-2,TRBJ1-6,.,CASTTRESPLHF,TGTGCCAGCACAACCCGAGAGTCACCCCTCCACTTT
TRBD1,TRBV7-9,TRBJ2-7,.,CASSLSGQGYEQYF,TGTGCCAGCAGCCTATCGGGACAGGGGTACGAGCAGTACTTC
.,TRBV6-5,TRBJ2-6,.,CASTPAGSGANVLTF,TGTGCCAGCACCCCGGCGGGGTCTGGGGCCAACGTCCTGACTTTC
TRBD1,TRBV29-1,TRBJ2-1,few,CSVEDLRDRGHNEQFF,TGCAGCGTTGAAGATTTACGGGACAGGGGCCACAATGAGCAGTTCTTC
TRBD2,TRBV19,TRBJ2-1,.,CASNNPTSARNEQFF,TGTGCCAGTAATAATCCGACTAGCGCCCGCAATGAGCAGTTCTTC
TRBD1,TRBV29-1,TRBJ1-2,.,CSAHRGDWNGYTF,TGCAGCGCTCACAGGGGGGATTGGAATGGCTACACCTTC
.,TRBV4-3,TRBJ2-2,.,CASSQVRQANTGELFF,TGCGCCAGCAGCCAAGTACGACAGGCGAACACCGGGGAGCTGTTTTTT
.,TRBV5-8,TRBJ1-1,.,CASSHREGNTEAFF,TGTGCCAGCAGCCACAGGGAGGGTAACACTGAAGCTTTCTTT
.,TRBV11-2,TRBJ1-5,.,CASSFNSNQPQHF,TGTGCCAGCAGCTTTAATAGCAATCAGCCCCAGCATTTT
.,TRBV25-1,TRBJ2-5,.,CASSESPLAGTQYF,TGTGCCAGCAGTGAATCCCCCCTGGCGGGGACCCAGTACTTC
.,TRBV27,TRBJ2-7,.,CASRGFPYEQYF,TGTGCCTCACGGGGTTTCCCCTACGAGCAGTACTTC
.,TRBV18,TRBJ1-5,.,CASSPGGGGQPQHF,TGTGCCAGCTCACCGGGCGGGGGTGGACAGCCCCAGCATTTT
TRBD2,TRBV4-3,TRBJ2-7,.,CASSQDGREGAYEQYF,TGCGCCAGCAGCCAAGATGGGCGGGAGGGGGCCTACGAGCAGTACTTC
.,TRBV5-1,TRBJ1-5,.,CASSLDRGNQPQHF,TGCGCCAGCAGCTTGGACAGGGGCAATCAGCCCCAGCATTTT
TRBD2,TRBV10-1,TRBJ2-2,.,CASSGGTSTGELFF,TGCGCCAGCAGTGGGGGGACTAGCACCGGGGAGCTGTTTTTT
.,TRBV7-9,TRBJ1-3,.,CASSLGASSGNTIYF,TGTGCCAGCAGCTTAGGGGCGAGCTCTGGAAACACCATATATTTT
TRBD1,TRBV9,TRBJ1-1,once,CASSPRDRGNTEAFF,TGTGCCAGCAGCCCTCGGGACAGGGGGAACACTGAAGCTTTCTTT
.,TRBV19,TRBJ2-5,.,CASSIRQGIQETQYF,TGTGCCAGTAGTATTCGGCAGGGCATCCAAGAGACCCAGTACTTC
.,TRBV10-2,TRBJ2-7,.,CASRGDNSYEQYF,TGCGCCAGCCGGGGGGACAACTCCTACGAGCAGTACTTC
TRBD2,TRBV7-9,TRBJ2-1,few,CASSSSGLAAFNEQFF,TGTGCCAGCAGCTCGTCAGGACTAGCCGCCTTCAATGAGCAGTTCTTC
.,TRBV6-5,TRBJ1-4,.,CASGGQLNEKLFF,TGTGCCAGCGGCGGCCAACTGAATGAAAAACTGTTTTTT
.,TRBV10-1,TRBJ1-1,.,CASSEGGFDTEAFF,TGCGCCAGCAGTGAGGGAGGGTTCGACACTGAAGCTTTCTTT
.,TRBV9,TRBJ1-4,.,CASSVDEGNNEKLFF,TGTGCCAGCAGCGTAGACGAGGGAAATAATGAAAAACTGTTTTTT
TRBD1,TRBV19,TRBJ1-2,.,CATIDLDRGYNGYTF,TGTGCCACCATCGACCTTGACAGGGGATATAATGGCTACACCTTC
TRBD2,TRBV11-3,TRBJ2-1,.,CASSLDQGGSGRANEQFF,TGTGCCAGCAGCTTAGATCAGGGTGGTAGCGGGAGGGCCAATGAGCAGTTCTTC
TRBD2,TRBV9,TRBJ2-7,.,CASSRGETSAYEQYF,TGTGCCAGCAGCCGGGGAGAGACTAGCGCCTACGAGCAGTACTTC
.,TRBV7-2,TRBJ1-5,.,CASSFDTGRPQHF,TGTGCCAGCAGCTTCGATACAGGGCGGCCCCAGCATTTT
TRBD2,TRBV30,TRBJ2-1,.,CAWGHGGTSYNEQFF,TGTGCCTGGGGTCACGGGGGGACGTCCTACAATGAGCAGTTCTTC
.,TRBV7-9,TRBJ1-1,.,CASSSYQGGNTEAFF,TGTGCCAGCAGCTCATATCAGGGAGGGAACACTGAAGCTTTCTTT
TRBD2,TRBV6-1,TRBJ2-7,.,CASSTGTSERQYF,TGTGCCAGCAGTACGGGGACTAGCGAAAGGCAGTACTTC
TRBD1,TRBV6-5,TRBJ1-1,.,CASSYRTGGEAFF,TGTGCCAGCAGTTACCGGACAGGGGGTGAAGCTTTCTTT
.,TRBV2,TRBJ1-5,.,CASVGGQGQPQHF,TGTGCCAGTGTGGGGGGGCAGGGTCAGCCCCAGCATTTT
.,TRBV25-1,TRBJ1-4,.,CASSESNRDEKLFF,TGTGCCAGCAGTGAATCGAACAGGGATGAAAAACTGTTTTTT
TRBD2,TRBV2,TRBJ2-2,.,CASSERGSGRSTGELFF,TGTGCCAGCAGTGAAAGGGGTAGCGGGAGGAGTACCGGGGAGCTGTTTTTT
TRBD1,TRBV11-2,TRBJ1-4,.,CASSLAGTGSEKLFF,TGTGCCAGCAGCCTTGCCGGGACAGGGAGCGAAAAACTGTTTTTT
TRBD2,TRBV7-2,TRBJ2-5,medium-sized,CASSLGTRVGETQYF,TGTGCCAGCAGCTTGGGGACTAGAGTGGGAGAGACCCAGTACTTC
TRBD2,TRBV7-9,TRBJ2-7,.,CASSLARGTTEYEQYF,TGTGCCAGCAGCTTAGCACGGGGGACTACCGAGTACGAGCAGTACTTC
TRBD2,TRBV6-2/TRBV6-3,TRBJ2-1,.,CASSGLAGVGEQFF,TGTGCCAGCAGCGGACTAGCGGGAGTCGGTGAGCAGTTCTTC